This T cell receptor (beta chain) emerged from a study of T cell responses to AZD1222 COVID-19 vaccine. Whole-study context: Second doses were pooled across both intervals (about 4 or about 12 weeks).

The data were produced by immunoSEQ multiplex PCR, yet TCRdb's version contains in-frame clones alone and is incomplete. Among about 49,000 clones listed, approximately 80% were seen once. Study results and limitations: Only a handful of AZD1222 recipients were seropositive at baseline. The study reported that nearly half of spike-specific TCRs target unmutated variant regions.

Points on this clone: Its antigen remains unidentified.

The CDR3 is 15 amino acids. The V end lost 1 base, the J end lost 4 bases, and 13 bases lay between the germline ends. Germline V gives CDR1 MGHRA, CDR2 YSYEKL. The sequence was obtained from an adult in good health. The specimen was peripheral blood, collected on day 0 of AZD1222 vaccination. The J gene is TRBJ1-2, the V gene TRBV4-1, with D tentatively TRBD1 (6 bases). CDR3 loop: CASSQGGQLGYGYTF. The CDR3 bases are TGCGCCAGCAGCCAAGGTGGACAGCTGGGCTATGGCTACACCTTC.